These T cell receptor beta chains were read from a single sample in a study of cytomegalovirus exposure and HLA in healthy donors. Method: immunoSEQ multiplex PCR; TCRdb's copy keeps in-frame clones and lacks some. The table has 100,000 to 150,000 clones, roughly 77% seen once. The specimen was PBMCs. The receptors shown here come from a man younger than 45 in good health and CMV-seronegative. CDR3s include the opening cysteine and the closing phenylalanine or tryptophan. A D gene is named only where the DNA matches it firmly. The size of a clone is reported for some rows only, either as once, few or many, or as a class for expanded clones.

D gene: TRBD1; CDR3 length: 18; J gene: TRBJ1-1; V gene: TRBV4-3; clone size: NA; CDR3 DNA: TGCGCCAGCAGCCAAGATCCCACAGGGGGCATTTTCGACACTGAAGCTTTCTTT; CDR3 protein: CASSQDPTGGIFDTEAFF
D gene: NA; CDR3 length: 13; J gene: TRBJ2-7; V gene: TRBV30; clone size: once; CDR3 DNA: TGTGCCTGGAGTGTTTTCGGGTACTACGAGCAGTACTTC; CDR3 protein: CAWSVFGYYEQYF
D gene: NA; CDR3 length: 13; J gene: TRBJ2-1; V gene: TRBV6-1; clone size: NA; CDR3 DNA: TGTGCCACCCACAGACCCTCCTACAATGAGCAGTTCTTC; CDR3 protein: CATHRPSYNEQFF
D gene: NA; CDR3 length: 14; J gene: TRBJ2-7; V gene: TRBV11-2; clone size: NA; CDR3 DNA: TGTGCCAGCAGCTTCCGGCAGGGTTCCTACGAGCAGTACTTC; CDR3 protein: CASSFRQGSYEQYF
D gene: NA; CDR3 length: 15; J gene: TRBJ1-2; V gene: TRBV6-4; clone size: few; CDR3 DNA: TGTGCCAGCAGTGACTCCGGGTCTCCCCACCGGGGCTACACCTTC; CDR3 protein: CASSDSGSPHRGYTF
D gene: TRBD2; CDR3 length: 16; J gene: TRBJ2-7; V gene: TRBV15; clone size: NA; CDR3 DNA: TGTGCCACCAGCAGAAAAACTAGCGGGACTTCCTACGAGCAGTACTTC; CDR3 protein: CATSRKTSGTSYEQYF
D gene: TRBD1; CDR3 length: 14; J gene: TRBJ1-1; V gene: TRBV7-9; clone size: NA; CDR3 DNA: TGTGCCAGCAGCTCGACAGGGGGCAAGACTGAAGCTTTCTTT; CDR3 protein: CASSSTGGKTEAFF
D gene: TRBD2; CDR3 length: 16; J gene: TRBJ2-7; V gene: TRBV11-2; clone size: NA; CDR3 DNA: TGTGCCAGCAGCTTAGAGGCGGGAGGGCTAACCTACGAGCAGTACTTC; CDR3 protein: CASSLEAGGLTYEQYF
D gene: NA; CDR3 length: 13; J gene: TRBJ1-2; V gene: TRBV27; clone size: NA; CDR3 DNA: TGTGCCAGCAGTCAGGGACATCCTGGGGGCTACACCTTC; CDR3 protein: CASSQGHPGGYTF
D gene: TRBD1; CDR3 length: 13; J gene: TRBJ2-7; V gene: TRBV5-6; clone size: NA; CDR3 DNA: TGTGCCAGCAGCTTGGGGACAGGGGGCGAGCAGTACTTC; CDR3 protein: CASSLGTGGEQYF
D gene: NA; CDR3 length: 13; J gene: TRBJ1-2; V gene: TRBV2; clone size: NA; CDR3 DNA: TGTGCCAGCGTTGCAGGGGACCCCTATGGCTACACCTTC; CDR3 protein: CASVAGDPYGYTF
D gene: TRBD1; CDR3 length: 14; J gene: TRBJ1-2; V gene: TRBV19; clone size: NA; CDR3 DNA: TGTGCCAGTAGTTCCACGGACAGGGGCCATGGCTACACCTTC; CDR3 protein: CASSSTDRGHGYTF
D gene: NA; CDR3 length: 15; J gene: TRBJ2-3; V gene: TRBV9; clone size: NA; CDR3 DNA: TGTGCCAGCAGCGTAGGTCCGGGAGTGGGAGATACGCAGTATTTT; CDR3 protein: CASSVGPGVGDTQYF
D gene: NA; CDR3 length: 13; J gene: TRBJ2-3; V gene: TRBV4-3; clone size: NA; CDR3 DNA: TGCGCCAGCAGCCCAATCCACACAGATACGCAGTATTTT; CDR3 protein: CASSPIHTDTQYF
D gene: TRBD1; CDR3 length: 17; J gene: TRBJ2-3; V gene: TRBV5-1; clone size: NA; CDR3 DNA: TGCGCCAGCAGCTTGAGTAGGGACAGTCGGGGCACAGATACGCAGTATTTT; CDR3 protein: CASSLSRDSRGTDTQYF
D gene: NA; CDR3 length: 15; J gene: TRBJ2-7; V gene: TRBV5-4; clone size: NA; CDR3 DNA: TGTGCCAGCAGCTTAAAGACAGGGTGGGGGGACGAGCAGTACTTC; CDR3 protein: CASSLKTGWGDEQYF
D gene: TRBD1; CDR3 length: 13; J gene: TRBJ1-6; V gene: TRBV5-4; clone size: NA; CDR3 DNA: TGTGCAGCTACCGGGACAGGCGGTTCACCCCTCCACTTT; CDR3 protein: CAATGTGGSPLHF
D gene: NA; CDR3 length: 14; J gene: TRBJ2-5; V gene: TRBV5-1; clone size: NA; CDR3 DNA: TGCGCCAGCAGCTTGGCCACCCAGGGAGAGACCCAGTACTTC; CDR3 protein: CASSLATQGETQYF
D gene: TRBD2; CDR3 length: 16; J gene: TRBJ2-7; V gene: TRBV4-1; clone size: NA; CDR3 DNA: TGCGCCAGCAGCCAAGAGACTAGCGGGAGGGTATTAGAGCAGTACTTC; CDR3 protein: CASSQETSGRVLEQYF
D gene: NA; CDR3 length: 15; J gene: TRBJ2-3; V gene: TRBV30; clone size: NA; CDR3 DNA: TGTGCCTGGAGTGTTGGGACATTGGGAGCAGATACGCAGTATTTT; CDR3 protein: CAWSVGTLGADTQYF
D gene: NA; CDR3 length: 17; J gene: TRBJ2-1; V gene: TRBV15; clone size: NA; CDR3 DNA: TGTGCCACCAGCAGAGAACTACTCCGACTAGTGGGCAATGAGCAGTTCTTC; CDR3 protein: CATSRELLRLVGNEQFF
D gene: TRBD2; CDR3 length: 14; J gene: TRBJ2-7; V gene: TRBV5-4; clone size: NA; CDR3 DNA: TGTGCCAGCAGCTTAGCGGGGGGGCTCGACGAGCAGTACTTC; CDR3 protein: CASSLAGGLDEQYF
D gene: NA; CDR3 length: 16; J gene: TRBJ1-4; V gene: TRBV15; clone size: NA; CDR3 DNA: TGTGCCACCAGCAGAGATCAGGGGAAGACTAATGAAAAACTGTTTTTT; CDR3 protein: CATSRDQGKTNEKLFF
D gene: TRBD1; CDR3 length: 17; J gene: TRBJ1-5; V gene: TRBV4-1; clone size: NA; CDR3 DNA: TGCGCCAGCAGCCAAGAGGGGGCAGGGGGAAGTGGGCAGCCCCAGCATTTT; CDR3 protein: CASSQEGAGGSGQPQHF
D gene: NA; CDR3 length: 12; J gene: TRBJ1-5; V gene: TRBV11-2; clone size: NA; CDR3 DNA: TGTGCCAGCAGCCTCGGACCGGGACCCCAGCATTTT; CDR3 protein: CASSLGPGPQHF
D gene: NA; CDR3 length: 21; J gene: TRBJ2-1; V gene: TRBV9; clone size: NA; CDR3 DNA: TGTGCCAGCAGCGTAGACATACCCCGCGGGCCAGGAAGGAAGGACTACAATGAGCAGTTCTTC; CDR3 protein: CASSVDIPRGPGRKDYNEQFF
D gene: TRBD1; CDR3 length: 15; J gene: TRBJ1-2; V gene: TRBV28; clone size: NA; CDR3 DNA: TGTGCCAGCAGCGCCACGGGACAGGGTAACTATGGCTACACCTTC; CDR3 protein: CASSATGQGNYGYTF
D gene: NA; CDR3 length: 13; J gene: TRBJ1-2; V gene: TRBV15; clone size: NA; CDR3 DNA: TGTGCCACCAGCAGACCGGAGCGGGTTGGCTACACCTTC; CDR3 protein: CATSRPERVGYTF
D gene: NA; CDR3 length: 15; J gene: TRBJ2-1; V gene: TRBV5-6; clone size: NA; CDR3 DNA: TGTGCCAGCAGCTTGGCCCGACTCCCCAACAATGAGCAGTTCTTC; CDR3 protein: CASSLARLPNNEQFF
D gene: NA; CDR3 length: 12; J gene: TRBJ1-6; V gene: TRBV2; clone size: NA; CDR3 DNA: TGTGCCAGCAGTGAAGAGAGGTCACCCCTCCACTTT; CDR3 protein: CASSEERSPLHF
D gene: NA; CDR3 length: 14; J gene: TRBJ1-5; V gene: TRBV19; clone size: NA; CDR3 DNA: TGTGCCAGTAGTATCCGACAGTTCCATCAGCCCCAGCATTTT; CDR3 protein: CASSIRQFHQPQHF
D gene: TRBD2; CDR3 length: 17; J gene: TRBJ2-1; V gene: TRBV4-3; clone size: NA; CDR3 DNA: TGCGCCAGCAGCCAAGACCCTAGCGGGAGGCCCTACAATGAGCAGTTCTTC; CDR3 protein: CASSQDPSGRPYNEQFF
D gene: TRBD2; CDR3 length: 14; J gene: TRBJ2-2; V gene: TRBV10-2; clone size: NA; CDR3 DNA: TGCGCCAGCAGTACTGGACTAGCTGCCGGGGAGCTGTTTTTT; CDR3 protein: CASSTGLAAGELFF
D gene: TRBD2; CDR3 length: 16; J gene: TRBJ2-3; V gene: TRBV28; clone size: once; CDR3 DNA: TGTGCCAGCAGTTTAGGACTAGCGGGTAGCACAGATACGCAGTATTTT; CDR3 protein: CASSLGLAGSTDTQYF
D gene: NA; CDR3 length: 15; J gene: TRBJ2-5; V gene: TRBV4-1; clone size: NA; CDR3 DNA: TGCGCCAGCAGCCAAGATCAAACTAGTGGAGAGACCCAGTACTTC; CDR3 protein: CASSQDQTSGETQYF
D gene: NA; CDR3 length: 13; J gene: TRBJ2-7; V gene: TRBV11-3; clone size: NA; CDR3 DNA: TGTGCCAGCAGCTGGGGATTGACAGGCGAGCAGTACTTC; CDR3 protein: CASSWGLTGEQYF
D gene: NA; CDR3 length: 13; J gene: TRBJ2-7; V gene: TRBV6-5; clone size: NA; CDR3 DNA: TGTGCCAGCAGTTGGGGGGGGGCAGGCGAGCAGTACTTC; CDR3 protein: CASSWGGAGEQYF
D gene: TRBD1; CDR3 length: 15; J gene: TRBJ2-7; V gene: TRBV6-5; clone size: NA; CDR3 DNA: TGTGCCAGCAGTAGATACAAGACAGGGAACTACGAGCAGTACTTC; CDR3 protein: CASSRYKTGNYEQYF
D gene: TRBD2; CDR3 length: 16; J gene: TRBJ2-3; V gene: TRBV9; clone size: NA; CDR3 DNA: TGTGCCAGCAGCCCTAAAAAGCGGGAGAGGACAGATACGCAGTATTTT; CDR3 protein: CASSPKKRERTDTQYF
D gene: NA; CDR3 length: 15; J gene: TRBJ2-2; V gene: TRBV2; clone size: NA; CDR3 DNA: TGTGCCAGCATCTACGGGGGAGGGAACACCGGGGAGCTGTTTTTT; CDR3 protein: CASIYGGGNTGELFF
D gene: TRBD2; CDR3 length: 15; J gene: TRBJ2-3; V gene: TRBV5-1; clone size: few; CDR3 DNA: TGCGCCAGCAGCTTGGCCAGCGGGGGCACAGATACGCAGTATTTT; CDR3 protein: CASSLASGGTDTQYF
D gene: TRBD1; CDR3 length: 16; J gene: TRBJ1-6; V gene: TRBV5-4; clone size: NA; CDR3 DNA: TGTGCCAGCAGCTTGGCATCCGGGACAGGGGGATCACCCCTCCACTTT; CDR3 protein: CASSLASGTGGSPLHF
D gene: NA; CDR3 length: 17; J gene: TRBJ2-1; V gene: TRBV2; clone size: NA; CDR3 DNA: TGTGCCAGCAGTGACCCCCTTACAGGGAGCTCCTACAATGAGCAGTTCTTC; CDR3 protein: CASSDPLTGSSYNEQFF
D gene: NA; CDR3 length: 13; J gene: TRBJ1-4; V gene: TRBV6-1; clone size: few; CDR3 DNA: TGTGCCAGCAGTGCACGGTATAATGAAAAACTGTTTTTT; CDR3 protein: CASSARYNEKLFF
D gene: NA; CDR3 length: 14; J gene: TRBJ2-5; V gene: TRBV5-5; clone size: NA; CDR3 DNA: TGTGCCAGCAGCTTTTTAACAGACCAAGAGACCCAGTACTTC; CDR3 protein: CASSFLTDQETQYF
D gene: NA; CDR3 length: 15; J gene: TRBJ2-5; V gene: TRBV18; clone size: NA; CDR3 DNA: TGTGCCAGCTCACCACCGGGGCTGTACCAAGAGACCCAGTACTTC; CDR3 protein: CASSPPGLYQETQYF
D gene: TRBD1; CDR3 length: 15; J gene: TRBJ1-2; V gene: TRBV19; clone size: NA; CDR3 DNA: TGTGCCAGTAATGACCCGGGACAGGGTAACTATGGCTACACCTTC; CDR3 protein: CASNDPGQGNYGYTF
D gene: NA; CDR3 length: 14; J gene: TRBJ2-3; V gene: TRBV2; clone size: NA; CDR3 DNA: TGTGCCAGCAGTGAGATTCTAGCCACAGATACGCAGTATTTT; CDR3 protein: CASSEILATDTQYF
D gene: TRBD1; CDR3 length: 14; J gene: TRBJ2-3; V gene: TRBV18; clone size: NA; CDR3 DNA: TGTGCCAGCTCTCGGACAGGGGCCTTAGATACGCAGTATTTT; CDR3 protein: CASSRTGALDTQYF
D gene: TRBD1; CDR3 length: 14; J gene: TRBJ2-7; V gene: TRBV5-8; clone size: NA; CDR3 DNA: TGTGCCAGCAGCCAACGGACAGGAAGCTACGAGCAGTACTTC; CDR3 protein: CASSQRTGSYEQYF
D gene: TRBD1; CDR3 length: 13; J gene: TRBJ2-7; V gene: TRBV13; clone size: NA; CDR3 DNA: TGTGCCAGCGCAGGGACAGCTCTCTACGAGCAGTACTTC; CDR3 protein: CASAGTALYEQYF
D gene: TRBD1; CDR3 length: 15; J gene: TRBJ2-1; V gene: TRBV18; clone size: NA; CDR3 DNA: TGTGCCAGCTCACTTAGGGACAGGGGTTACAATGAGCAGTTCTTC; CDR3 protein: CASSLRDRGYNEQFF
D gene: NA; CDR3 length: 15; J gene: TRBJ1-2; V gene: TRBV6-5; clone size: NA; CDR3 DNA: TGTGCCAGCAGTTACACTGGCAGGGGAAACTATGGCTACACCTTC; CDR3 protein: CASSYTGRGNYGYTF